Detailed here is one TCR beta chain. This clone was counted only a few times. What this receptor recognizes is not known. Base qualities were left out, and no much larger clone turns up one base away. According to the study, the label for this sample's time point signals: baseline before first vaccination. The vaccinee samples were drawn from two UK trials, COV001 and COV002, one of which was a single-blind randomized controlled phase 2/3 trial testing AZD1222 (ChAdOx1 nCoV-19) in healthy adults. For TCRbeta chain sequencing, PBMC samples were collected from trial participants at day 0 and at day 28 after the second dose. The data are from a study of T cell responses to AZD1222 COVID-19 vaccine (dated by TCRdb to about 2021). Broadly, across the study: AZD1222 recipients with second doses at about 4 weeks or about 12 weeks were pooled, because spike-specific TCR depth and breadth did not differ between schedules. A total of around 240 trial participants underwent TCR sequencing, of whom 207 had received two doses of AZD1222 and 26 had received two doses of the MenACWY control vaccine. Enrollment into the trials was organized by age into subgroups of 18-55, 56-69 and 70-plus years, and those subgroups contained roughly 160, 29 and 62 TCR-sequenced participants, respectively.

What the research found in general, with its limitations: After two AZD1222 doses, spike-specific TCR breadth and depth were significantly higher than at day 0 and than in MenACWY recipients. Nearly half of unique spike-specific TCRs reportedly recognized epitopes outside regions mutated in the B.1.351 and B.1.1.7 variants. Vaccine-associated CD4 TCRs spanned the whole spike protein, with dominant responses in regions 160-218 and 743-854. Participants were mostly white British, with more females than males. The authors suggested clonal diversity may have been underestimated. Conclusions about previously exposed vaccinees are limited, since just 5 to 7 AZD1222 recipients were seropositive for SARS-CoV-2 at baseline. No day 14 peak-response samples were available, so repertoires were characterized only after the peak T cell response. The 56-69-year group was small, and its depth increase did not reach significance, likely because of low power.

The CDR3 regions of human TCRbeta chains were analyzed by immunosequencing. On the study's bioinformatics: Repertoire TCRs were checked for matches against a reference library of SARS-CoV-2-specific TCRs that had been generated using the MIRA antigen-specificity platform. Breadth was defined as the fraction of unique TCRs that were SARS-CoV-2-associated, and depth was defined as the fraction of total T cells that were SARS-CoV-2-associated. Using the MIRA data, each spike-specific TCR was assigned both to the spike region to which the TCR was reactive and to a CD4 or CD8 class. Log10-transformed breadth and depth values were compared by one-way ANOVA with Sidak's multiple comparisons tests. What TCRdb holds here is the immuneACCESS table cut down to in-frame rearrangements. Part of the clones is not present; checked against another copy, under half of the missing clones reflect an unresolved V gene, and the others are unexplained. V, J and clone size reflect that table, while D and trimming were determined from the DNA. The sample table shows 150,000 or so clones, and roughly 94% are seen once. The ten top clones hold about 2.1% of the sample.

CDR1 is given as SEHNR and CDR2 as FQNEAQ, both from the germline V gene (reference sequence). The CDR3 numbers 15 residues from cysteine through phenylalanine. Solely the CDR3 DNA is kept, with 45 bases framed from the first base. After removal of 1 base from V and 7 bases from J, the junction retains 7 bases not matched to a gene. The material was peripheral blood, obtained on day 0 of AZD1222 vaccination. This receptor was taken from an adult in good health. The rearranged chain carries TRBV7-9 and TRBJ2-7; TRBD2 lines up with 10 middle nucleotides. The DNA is TGTGCCAGCAGCTTAGGTAGCGGGGGGCCAGGAGAGCAGTACTTC. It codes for CASSLGSGGPGEQYF.